The clone carrying this T cell receptor beta chain was seen a single time. This specimen comes from a study of PD-1 blockade in mismatch repair-deficient tumors. TCRdb's table, derived via immunoSEQ multiplex PCR, lists solely in-frame clones and lacks some. Of about 22,000 clones listed, 84% are singletons. CDR1 and CDR2 from the germline V gene are SGHDT and YYEEEE. V was pared by 0 bases and J by 8 bases, with 8 bases between. The CDR3 covers 12 residues. Here the sequenced sample was peripheral blood, taken 2 weeks after starting pembrolizumab. The gene calls are TRBV5-6 and TRBJ1-2; D uncertain. This receptor was identified in an adult with mismatch repair-deficient cancer. The CDR3 loop reads CASSLGLLGYTF. CDR3 nucleotides: TGTGCCAGCAGCTTGGGACTTCTCGGCTACACCTTC.